Described below is a single T cell receptor (beta chain) sequence and its context. This specimen belongs to a study of blood T cell repertoires in COVID-19. As for the study in general: Acute-phase and convalescent COVID-19 samples originated in the United States, Italy and Spain.

The Seattle site enrolled patients during active infection and followed them longitudinally. With 6 bases removed from V and 3 bases from J, the gap between germline ends came to 18 bases. CDR1 and CDR2 from the germline V gene are SQVTM and ANQGSEA. This CDR3 spans 14 amino acids. Libraries were prepared by immunoSEQ multiplex PCR; TCRdb keeps only in-frame clonotypes and omits some of them. The table shows 250,000 or so clones, with 85% to 90% occurring only once. This chain links TRBV29-1 with TRBJ2-7, with D possibly TRBD1 on 5 matching bases. Material for sequencing was peripheral blood. The clonotype was recovered from a woman aged 55-70 years with COVID-19, enrolled during active disease. The CDR3 is CSVTPDTMGYEQYF. As DNA, the CDR3 is TGCAGCGTCACCCCGGACACCATGGGCTACGAGCAGTACTTC.